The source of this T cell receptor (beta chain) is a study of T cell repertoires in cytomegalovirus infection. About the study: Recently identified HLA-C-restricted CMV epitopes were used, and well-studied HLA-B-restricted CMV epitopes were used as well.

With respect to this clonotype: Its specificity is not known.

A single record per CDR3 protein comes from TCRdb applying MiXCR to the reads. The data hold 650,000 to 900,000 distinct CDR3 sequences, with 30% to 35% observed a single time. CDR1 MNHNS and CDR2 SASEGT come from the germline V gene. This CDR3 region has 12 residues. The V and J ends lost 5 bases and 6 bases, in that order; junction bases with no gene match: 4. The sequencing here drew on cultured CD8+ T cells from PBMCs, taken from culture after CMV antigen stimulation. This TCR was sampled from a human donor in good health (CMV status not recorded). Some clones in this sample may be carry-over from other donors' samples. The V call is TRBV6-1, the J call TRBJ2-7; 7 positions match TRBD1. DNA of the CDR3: TGTGCCAGCAGTAAGACAGGGATCGAGCAGTACGTC. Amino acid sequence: CASSKTGIEQYV.